This TCR beta chain originates from a study of PD-L1 blockade in urothelial cancer. Study context: Males with urothelial cancer arising in the bladder constituted about 85% of the roughly 30 patients. A median blood sample held about 140,000 T cells and about 89,000 unique TCRs.

Time point of the sample: peripheral blood 6 weeks after treatment start. The CDR3 loop spans 12 amino acids. J gave up 11 bases and V 5 bases, and 6 bases lay outside the gene matches. In germline, CDR1 is MNHEY, CDR2 SMNVEV (reference sequence). Study-wide findings and caveats: More expansion of tumor-associated blood clones, seen at 3 weeks, marked durable-benefit patients.

Sequencing used immunoSEQ multiplex PCR; TCRdb keeps in-frame clones, though not all of them. The sample records about 40,000 clones, 70% to 90% being singletons. A note on this clone: Its antigen remains unidentified.

The receptor's source is a man aged 55 to 69 with urothelial cancer. The chain has TRBV27 and TRBJ1-1; 9 bases map to TRBD1. The source was PBMCs, collected around atezolizumab (anti-PD-L1) treatment. CDR3 DNA: TGTGCCAGCAGTCCCCGGACAGGGGCGGCTTTCTTT. It yields the protein CASSPRTGAAFF.